This T cell receptor beta chain originates from a study of blood T cell repertoires in COVID-19. Across the whole study: Collection of acute and convalescent COVID-19 samples took place in the United States, Italy and Spain. Sample material is recorded as cDNA or gDNA derived from T cells, B-cell-depleted T cells, or PBMCs.

Authors' processing steps: Estimates of nucleated cell counts were drawn from the amplification of reference gene primers. The repertoire was sequenced with immunoSEQ multiplex PCR; TCRdb's copy has only in-frame clones and lacks some. V, J and clone size were drawn from that table, and D and trimming were deduced from the DNA. The table lists approximately 130,000 clones, 86% of them singletons. The CDR3 covers 16 residues. V was clipped by 3 bases and J by 2 bases; unmatched bases: 7. Germline CDR1 reads SGHDN; CDR2 reads FVKESK. The clonotype originates from a woman aged 45-65 years who had recovered from COVID-19. V and J are TRBV14 and TRBJ2-1, with 7 nucleotides matching TRBD2. Sequencing was performed on peripheral blood. In nucleotides, the CDR3 is TGTGCCAGCAGCCATGGCGGGAGTTCAACCTACAATGAGCAGTTCTTC. It encodes CASSHGGSSTYNEQFF.